This T cell receptor (beta chain) derives from a study of blood T cell repertoires in COVID-19. Overall study: Collection of acute and convalescent COVID-19 samples took place in the United States, Italy and Spain. T cells, B-cell-depleted T cells, or PBMCs provided the cDNA or gDNA that served as material.

The method was immunoSEQ multiplex PCR; TCRdb's version includes in-frame clones alone and lacks a portion of them. The sample has about 260,000 clones; 90% are singletons. Recruits, aged roughly 18 to 95 years, lived in 24 US areas. Assignment of participants to cohorts was predicated upon participant-reported clinical history. The CDR3 is made up of 13 amino acids. The V end lost 5 bases, the J end lost 5 bases, and 10 bases lay between the germline ends. The germline V gene encodes CDR1 ENHRY and CDR2 SYGVKD. Sequenced material: PBMCs or T cells enriched from blood (not recorded which). This clonotype was sampled from a man aged 45-60 years who had been exposed to COVID-19. This rearrangement joins TRBV10-3 to TRBJ2-1; perhaps TRBD2 as D (6 bases). CDR3 residues: CAISPGLNNEQFF. Written as DNA, the CDR3 is TGTGCCATCAGTCCAGGACTAAACAATGAGCAGTTCTTC.